A selection of T cell receptor beta chains follows, all from one sample in a study of shared T cell receptors in the human thymus. The assay was immunoSEQ multiplex PCR, and TCRdb's table has in-frame clones only and misses some. The sample holds hundreds of thousands of clones, approximately 89% seen once. Another study also made use of these data, one on human thymus T cells.

Sequenced material: thymocytes. These receptor sequences come from a boy in the first two years of life with a congenital heart defect. Both conserved end residues are part of each CDR3. Each record gives: D gene, clone size, V gene, J gene, CDR3 DNA, CDR3 protein. D genes are given only for firm matches. Expanded clones get a size class; other rows say once, few or many, or leave the size out.

D gene: -
clone size: once
V gene: TRBV5-1
J gene: TRBJ1-1
CDR3 DNA: TGCGCCAGCAGCTTGACCTCCCTCCCCAGGGGCAACACTGAAGCTTTCTTT
CDR3 protein: CASSLTSLPRGNTEAFF

D gene: -
clone size: once
V gene: TRBV7-8
J gene: TRBJ1-5
CDR3 DNA: TGTGCCAGCAGCTTAGTTCAGGGAAAAGATCAGCCCCAGCATTTT
CDR3 protein: CASSLVQGKDQPQHF

D gene: -
clone size: -
V gene: TRBV30
J gene: TRBJ1-5
CDR3 DNA: TGTGCCTGGGAAAAGAAGGGGGGGACGAATCAGCCCCAGCATTTT
CDR3 protein: CAWEKKGGTNQPQHF

D gene: -
clone size: -
V gene: TRBV7-2
J gene: TRBJ1-2
CDR3 DNA: TGTGCCAGCAGCTTAGTAGGGGATCCTAACTATGGCTACACCTTC
CDR3 protein: CASSLVGDPNYGYTF

D gene: -
clone size: -
V gene: TRBV5-6
J gene: TRBJ2-7
CDR3 DNA: TGTGCCAGCAGCCTAGGGGAAAACCGGACACCAACGTGGTACTACGAGCAGTACTTC
CDR3 protein: CASSLGENRTPTWYYEQYF

D gene: TRBD1
clone size: -
V gene: TRBV5-1
J gene: TRBJ2-7
CDR3 DNA: TGCGCCAGCAGCTGGGGACAGCCTCCTACCTACGAGCAGTACTTC
CDR3 protein: CASSWGQPPTYEQYF

D gene: TRBD1
clone size: -
V gene: TRBV19
J gene: TRBJ2-5
CDR3 DNA: TGTGCCAGTAGTATAGGGGACAGGGGGCGCAGCCAAGAGACCCAGTACTTC
CDR3 protein: CASSIGDRGRSQETQYF

D gene: -
clone size: -
V gene: TRBV6-5
J gene: TRBJ1-6
CDR3 DNA: TGTGCCAGCAGTTACGGCAGCACACAGGGTAATTCACCCCTCCACTTT
CDR3 protein: CASSYGSTQGNSPLHF

D gene: TRBD1
clone size: -
V gene: TRBV11-3
J gene: TRBJ2-7
CDR3 DNA: TGTGCCAGCAGCGTAGGGACAGGGGTGTCCTACGAGCAGTACTTC
CDR3 protein: CASSVGTGVSYEQYF

D gene: TRBD1
clone size: -
V gene: TRBV30
J gene: TRBJ1-5
CDR3 DNA: TGTGCCTTAGGGGACAGGGAAGATCAGCCCCAGCATTTT
CDR3 protein: CALGDREDQPQHF

D gene: -
clone size: -
V gene: TRBV21-1
J gene: TRBJ1-5
CDR3 DNA: TGTGCCAGCAGCCCCTGTTGGGGGGTCAATCAGCCCCAGCATTTT
CDR3 protein: CASSPCWGVNQPQHF

D gene: TRBD1
clone size: -
V gene: TRBV5-6
J gene: TRBJ1-2
CDR3 DNA: TGTGCCAGCAGCTTGGGGGAGGAAGACAGGGCCATCCACTATGGCTACACCTTC
CDR3 protein: CASSLGEEDRAIHYGYTF

D gene: -
clone size: -
V gene: TRBV7-6
J gene: TRBJ2-1
CDR3 DNA: TGTGCCAGCAGCTTAGTACTAGCCTTTTACAGTGAGCAGTTCTTC
CDR3 protein: CASSLVLAFYSEQFF

D gene: TRBD2
clone size: -
V gene: TRBV7-2
J gene: TRBJ2-3
CDR3 DNA: TGTGCCAGCAGCCTGCCGTGGGGACTAGCTGATACGCAGTATTTT
CDR3 protein: CASSLPWGLADTQYF

D gene: TRBD1
clone size: -
V gene: TRBV9
J gene: TRBJ1-2
CDR3 DNA: TGTGCCAGCAGCGGCCTGAATACCGTAAAAGACAGGGTTCGACGTGGCTACACCTTC
CDR3 protein: CASSGLNTVKDRVRRGYTF

D gene: -
clone size: -
V gene: TRBV4-1
J gene: TRBJ2-7
CDR3 DNA: TGCGCCAGCAGACTTCATGGGAGCTCCTACGAGCAGTACTTC
CDR3 protein: CASRLHGSSYEQYF

D gene: TRBD2
clone size: -
V gene: TRBV5-4
J gene: TRBJ2-1
CDR3 DNA: TGTGCCAGCAGCTCGGAGATGATGACTAGCGGGAGGCACAATGAGCAGTTCTTC
CDR3 protein: CASSSEMMTSGRHNEQFF

D gene: TRBD1
clone size: -
V gene: TRBV11-3
J gene: TRBJ2-7
CDR3 DNA: TGTGCCAGCAGCCGAGGACAGGCAAGTTTGGACGAGCAGTACTTC
CDR3 protein: CASSRGQASLDEQYF

D gene: TRBD1
clone size: once
V gene: TRBV28
J gene: TRBJ1-5
CDR3 DNA: TGTGCCAGCAGTTCCATAGACAGGGATCAGCCCCAGCATTTT
CDR3 protein: CASSSIDRDQPQHF

D gene: TRBD1
clone size: -
V gene: TRBV4-3
J gene: TRBJ2-6
CDR3 DNA: TGCGCCAGCAGCCATTACGGACAGGGGCCGCCTGGGGCCAACGTCCTGACTTTC
CDR3 protein: CASSHYGQGPPGANVLTF

D gene: -
clone size: -
V gene: TRBV11-2
J gene: TRBJ2-5
CDR3 DNA: TGTGCCAGCAGCTTAGGTCGTTTCTTTCAGGCGGAGACCCAGTACTTC
CDR3 protein: CASSLGRFFQAETQYF

D gene: TRBD1
clone size: once
V gene: TRBV5-1
J gene: TRBJ2-6
CDR3 DNA: TGCGCCAGCAGCCTAGGCGCAGGGGGCGCTGGGGCCAACGTCCTGACTTTC
CDR3 protein: CASSLGAGGAGANVLTF

D gene: TRBD1
clone size: few
V gene: TRBV4-3
J gene: TRBJ1-1
CDR3 DNA: TGCGCCAGCAGCGCCCGGACAGGGGCTGAAGCTTTCTTT
CDR3 protein: CASSARTGAEAFF

D gene: TRBD1
clone size: -
V gene: TRBV28
J gene: TRBJ1-6
CDR3 DNA: TGTGCCAGCAGTCGTCCTGCTGCCCGGGACAGGGGGCGGTCACCCCTCCACTTT
CDR3 protein: CASSRPAARDRGRSPLHF

D gene: -
clone size: -
V gene: TRBV4-3
J gene: TRBJ2-7
CDR3 DNA: TGCGCCAGCAGCCAAGGAGTTGATTTTCCTAACTACGAGCAGTACTTC
CDR3 protein: CASSQGVDFPNYEQYF

D gene: -
clone size: -
V gene: TRBV10-3
J gene: TRBJ2-3
CDR3 DNA: TGTGCCATCAGTGTTTGTTGGCAGGGTAGTGGTAGCACAGATACGCAGTATTTT
CDR3 protein: CAISVCWQGSGSTDTQYF

D gene: TRBD1
clone size: -
V gene: TRBV28
J gene: TRBJ1-2
CDR3 DNA: TGTGCCAGCAGATCCGTCCGGGACAGGGGCCCCTATGGCTACACCTTC
CDR3 protein: CASRSVRDRGPYGYTF

D gene: TRBD1
clone size: -
V gene: TRBV12-5
J gene: TRBJ1-2
CDR3 DNA: TGTGCTAGTGGTTTCCGGGACAGGGCGTTCTCTGGCTACACCTTC
CDR3 protein: CASGFRDRAFSGYTF

D gene: TRBD2
clone size: -
V gene: TRBV19
J gene: TRBJ2-1
CDR3 DNA: TGTGCCAGTACCCCAACTAGCGGCCGAGGCAATGAGCAGTTCTTC
CDR3 protein: CASTPTSGRGNEQFF

D gene: -
clone size: -
V gene: TRBV4-3
J gene: TRBJ2-5
CDR3 DNA: TGCGCCAGCAGCCAAGTTCCGGCGGGCGGGGGACAAGGGGAGACCCAGTACTTC
CDR3 protein: CASSQVPAGGGQGETQYF

D gene: -
clone size: -
V gene: TRBV19
J gene: TRBJ1-2
CDR3 DNA: TGTGCCAGTAGTATAGGAGGCAACTATGGCTACACCTTC
CDR3 protein: CASSIGGNYGYTF